The rows below give T cell receptor beta chains drawn from one sample of a study of shared clonotypes between healthy human individuals. Sequenced by immunoSEQ multiplex PCR; TCRdb stores in-frame clones only, minus some. The sample yields under 850,000 clones, 80% to 95% seen once. Sequencing was performed on naive CD8+ T cells sorted from blood. These TCRs come from a man aged 25 to 45 in good health. CDR3s include the opening cysteine and the closing phenylalanine or tryptophan. A D gene is named only where the DNA matches it firmly. Size is omitted from some rows. Given values are once, few, many or a class for expanded clones.

clone_size: -
j_call: TRBJ2-2
d_call: -
v_call: TRBV6-6
cdr3_nt: TGTGCCAGCACCGTATCGGGACTTTTTGAGACCGGGGAGCTGTTTTTT
cdr3_aa: CASTVSGLFETGELFF

clone_size: -
j_call: TRBJ2-3
d_call: -
v_call: TRBV7-3
cdr3_nt: TGTGCCAGCAGCCCCGGAGTGGTCGGGGGCAAAGGCACAGATACGCAGTATTTT
cdr3_aa: CASSPGVVGGKGTDTQYF

clone_size: -
j_call: TRBJ1-1
d_call: -
v_call: TRBV4-1
cdr3_nt: TGCGCCAGCAGCTCGGGTCCGGGGAACACTGAAGCTTTCTTT
cdr3_aa: CASSSGPGNTEAFF

clone_size: -
j_call: TRBJ2-7
d_call: -
v_call: TRBV21-1
cdr3_nt: TGTGCCAGCAGCAGGGAAAGGGAGGGAGGGTGCCCCTACGAGCAGTACTTC
cdr3_aa: CASSREREGGCPYEQYF

clone_size: -
j_call: TRBJ2-1
d_call: TRBD1
v_call: TRBV6-6
cdr3_nt: TGTGCCAGCAGACATAAAAGGACAGGGGGCTTCAATGAGCAGTTCTTC
cdr3_aa: CASRHKRTGGFNEQFF

clone_size: -
j_call: TRBJ2-1
d_call: TRBD1
v_call: TRBV12-5
cdr3_nt: TGTGCTAGTGGTCCCCAGACAGGGGTGGGCTATGAGCAGTTCTTC
cdr3_aa: CASGPQTGVGYEQFF

clone_size: few
j_call: TRBJ2-1
d_call: TRBD2
v_call: TRBV25-1
cdr3_nt: TGTGCCAGCTCAGTGAGGGAGGGGCTCCGGGATGAGCAGTTCTTC
cdr3_aa: CASSVREGLRDEQFF

clone_size: -
j_call: TRBJ1-2
d_call: TRBD1
v_call: TRBV5-4
cdr3_nt: TGTGCCAGCAGCTTGAACGGTCAGGGGGGCGGCTACACCTTC
cdr3_aa: CASSLNGQGGGYTF

clone_size: -
j_call: TRBJ2-1
d_call: TRBD1
v_call: TRBV11-2
cdr3_nt: TGTGCCAGCAGCTTAGTCGCCGGGACAGGTCGGAATGAGCAGTTCTTC
cdr3_aa: CASSLVAGTGRNEQFF

clone_size: -
j_call: TRBJ2-7
d_call: -
v_call: TRBV14
cdr3_nt: TGTGCCAGCAGCCAAGAGACTACCCCCTCCTACGAGCAGTACTTC
cdr3_aa: CASSQETTPSYEQYF

clone_size: -
j_call: TRBJ2-3
d_call: -
v_call: TRBV25-1
cdr3_nt: TGTGCCATGTCCACGCGCACAGATACGCAGTATTTT
cdr3_aa: CAMSTRTDTQYF

clone_size: -
j_call: TRBJ1-1
d_call: -
v_call: TRBV6-6
cdr3_nt: TGTGCCAGCAGTCTTCAGCTTGAAGCTTTCTTT
cdr3_aa: CASSLQLEAFF

clone_size: few
j_call: TRBJ2-1
d_call: -
v_call: TRBV7-6
cdr3_nt: TGTGCCAGCACCCAATTAGGGAATGAGCAGTTCTTC
cdr3_aa: CASTQLGNEQFF

clone_size: -
j_call: TRBJ1-1
d_call: -
v_call: TRBV10-3
cdr3_nt: TGTGCCATTGGGAGGGTTGGGGTGGCTGAAGCTTTCTTT
cdr3_aa: CAIGRVGVAEAFF

clone_size: -
j_call: TRBJ2-1
d_call: -
v_call: TRBV4-2
cdr3_nt: TGTGCCAGCAGCCAGGAATCCTACAATGAGCAGTTCTTC
cdr3_aa: CASSQESYNEQFF

clone_size: -
j_call: TRBJ2-2
d_call: -
v_call: TRBV2
cdr3_nt: TGTGCCAGCAGTAAAAACGGGGAGGTCATCGGGGAGCTGTTTTTT
cdr3_aa: CASSKNGEVIGELFF

clone_size: once
j_call: TRBJ2-1
d_call: TRBD2
v_call: TRBV28
cdr3_nt: TGTGCCAGCAGTTTAGGACTAGGGATTGCAGGTGAGCAGTTCTTC
cdr3_aa: CASSLGLGIAGEQFF

clone_size: -
j_call: TRBJ2-5
d_call: -
v_call: TRBV2
cdr3_nt: TGTGCCAGCGCAACAACAGGGACGGAACAAGAGACCCAGTACTTC
cdr3_aa: CASATTGTEQETQYF

clone_size: -
j_call: TRBJ1-5
d_call: -
v_call: TRBV27
cdr3_nt: TGTGCCAGCAGTTCCAAATCAGGGGCCCAGCCCCAGCATTTT
cdr3_aa: CASSSKSGAQPQHF

clone_size: -
j_call: TRBJ2-2
d_call: -
v_call: TRBV30
cdr3_nt: TGTGCCTGGAGTGTGGGTAGTCCGGGCTACGCGAACACCGGGGAGCTGTTTTTT
cdr3_aa: CAWSVGSPGYANTGELFF

clone_size: once
j_call: TRBJ2-1
d_call: -
v_call: TRBV5-1
cdr3_nt: TGCGCCAGCAGCTTTAGGGCAGGGGGGCCGACATCCTACAATGAGCAGTTCTTC
cdr3_aa: CASSFRAGGPTSYNEQFF

clone_size: -
j_call: TRBJ2-1
d_call: -
v_call: TRBV11-2
cdr3_nt: TGTGCCAGCAGCTTAGTATCCAGCGGTTGGGACAATGAGCAGTTCTTC
cdr3_aa: CASSLVSSGWDNEQFF

clone_size: -
j_call: TRBJ2-2
d_call: TRBD1
v_call: TRBV5-1
cdr3_nt: TGCGCCAGCGGCCAGGCAACAGGGGTCACCGGGGAGCTGTTTTTT
cdr3_aa: CASGQATGVTGELFF

clone_size: -
j_call: TRBJ1-5
d_call: -
v_call: TRBV19
cdr3_nt: TGTGCCAGTAGTGTCCTGGTGGGGTATATCACCCAGCATTTT
cdr3_aa: CASSVLVGYITQHF

clone_size: once
j_call: TRBJ2-1
d_call: -
v_call: TRBV28
cdr3_nt: TGTGCCAGCAGTTCGCCCGGTATCTCCTACAATGAGCAGTTCTTC
cdr3_aa: CASSSPGISYNEQFF

clone_size: -
j_call: TRBJ2-1
d_call: -
v_call: TRBV15
cdr3_nt: TGTGCCACCAGCAGAGGCAGCCTTCGGGGAACCGACTACAATGAGCAGTTCTTC
cdr3_aa: CATSRGSLRGTDYNEQFF

clone_size: -
j_call: TRBJ2-7
d_call: TRBD1
v_call: TRBV5-4
cdr3_nt: TGTGCCAGCAGCATAGGGACAGGGTCCTACGAGCAGTACTTC
cdr3_aa: CASSIGTGSYEQYF

clone_size: once
j_call: TRBJ2-7
d_call: -
v_call: TRBV4-1
cdr3_nt: TGCGCCAGCAGCCAAGCGGACGCGGCCTACGAGCAGTACTTC
cdr3_aa: CASSQADAAYEQYF

clone_size: -
j_call: TRBJ2-7
d_call: -
v_call: TRBV5-5
cdr3_nt: TGTGCCAGCAGGGTACGACAGGGAGGCTACGAGCAGTACTTC
cdr3_aa: CASRVRQGGYEQYF

clone_size: -
j_call: TRBJ2-7
d_call: TRBD1
v_call: TRBV5-1
cdr3_nt: TGCGCCAGCAGCACTTCCGGGACAGGGGACGTCCCCAACTACGAGCAGTACTTC
cdr3_aa: CASSTSGTGDVPNYEQYF

clone_size: few
j_call: TRBJ2-2
d_call: -
v_call: TRBV7-8
cdr3_nt: TGTGCCAGCAGCCCGACGAGCGGGGAGCTGTTTTTT
cdr3_aa: CASSPTSGELFF

clone_size: -
j_call: TRBJ2-7
d_call: -
v_call: TRBV27
cdr3_nt: TGTGCCAGCAGCCTCACTAGCCACAGCTCCTACGAGCAGTACTTC
cdr3_aa: CASSLTSHSSYEQYF

clone_size: once
j_call: TRBJ2-7
d_call: -
v_call: TRBV27
cdr3_nt: TGTGCCAGCAGTTTACGCCCGGGACCCCTCTACGAGCAGTACTTC
cdr3_aa: CASSLRPGPLYEQYF

clone_size: few
j_call: TRBJ2-2
d_call: TRBD1
v_call: TRBV19
cdr3_nt: TGTGCCAGTAACACAGCAGGGGGCGGGGAGCTGTTTTTT
cdr3_aa: CASNTAGGGELFF

clone_size: -
j_call: TRBJ2-3
d_call: TRBD1
v_call: TRBV27
cdr3_nt: TGTGCCACCGAACAGGGGGCAAGCACAGATACGCAGTATTTT
cdr3_aa: CATEQGASTDTQYF

clone_size: -
j_call: TRBJ2-1
d_call: TRBD1
v_call: TRBV7-9
cdr3_nt: TGTGCCAGCAGTCCTGAGGTTTTTGGGGACAGGGGAACGGTTGAGCAGTTCTTC
cdr3_aa: CASSPEVFGDRGTVEQFF

clone_size: few
j_call: TRBJ1-5
d_call: -
v_call: TRBV6-5
cdr3_nt: TGTGCCAGCAGTCTATCGGGCGTAAGCAATCAGCCCCAGCATTTT
cdr3_aa: CASSLSGVSNQPQHF

clone_size: -
j_call: TRBJ2-1
d_call: TRBD1
v_call: TRBV2
cdr3_nt: TGTGCCAGCAGAGTACAGGGGCTTAGAACCTACAATGAGCAGTTCTTC
cdr3_aa: CASRVQGLRTYNEQFF

clone_size: -
j_call: TRBJ2-1
d_call: TRBD1
v_call: TRBV6-5
cdr3_nt: TGTGCCAGCAGTTACGGGACAGGGTACCATGAGCAGTTCTTC
cdr3_aa: CASSYGTGYHEQFF

clone_size: -
j_call: TRBJ1-4
d_call: -
v_call: TRBV11-2
cdr3_nt: TGTGCCAGCAGCTTAGGGGGAAGTCACCCCCGGCTTAATGAAAAACTGTTTTTT
cdr3_aa: CASSLGGSHPRLNEKLFF

clone_size: -
j_call: TRBJ2-7
d_call: TRBD2
v_call: TRBV28
cdr3_nt: TGTGCCAGCAGTTTGGCTACTAGCGGGAGCTCCTACGAGCAGTACTTC
cdr3_aa: CASSLATSGSSYEQYF